This T cell receptor beta chain appears in the sequencing data of a study of blood T cell repertoires in COVID-19 (dated by TCRdb to 2020 to 2022). Looking at the study overall: The collaborator samples originated in the United States, Italy and Spain and spanned the acute and convalescent phases of COVID-19. A de-identified subject ID, COVID-19 status, age in years and sex were almost always included in the sample metadata. A freely available public database, intended as a resource for researchers studying the immune response to SARS-CoV-2, is where the repertoires were released. Deeply sampled blood TCRbeta repertoires from subjects exposed to, actively infected with, or recovered from COVID-19 were included in the dataset. Where available, HLA class I and class II types were taken from metadata supplied by the sample provider and were not determined by assay-based typing. The prospective study material was composed of cDNA or gDNA derived from T cells, B-cell-depleted T cells, or PBMCs. The samples were drawn from two sources: the first 160 participants of the ongoing ImmuneRACE study, and 1,000 to 1,500 subjects contributed by 6 global collaborators.

TCRbeta CDR3 regions were amplified from genomic DNA using the immunoSEQ Assay, a bias-controlled multiplex PCR. As for the original processing: The number of nucleated cells in each sample was estimated from the amplification of reference gene primers within the assay. To quantify the absolute abundance of each unique TCRbeta CDR3 rearrangement, sequence reads were collapsed and filtered. For each sample, productive Simpson clonality was calculated as the square root of Simpson's diversity index over productive rearrangements. Held by TCRdb, this immuneACCESS table contains in-frame sequences only and omits some clones. Under half of the omission traces to an unresolved V gene where checked; the cause of the rest is unknown. From that table come the V and J calls and clone size; the DNA was used to work out D and trimming. The sample profile shows a few hundred thousand clones; around nine tenths of them were found once. The ten most abundant clones make up about 11% of the sample.

Study-level results and caveats: How much clinical and demographic metadata was included differed by source and by participant, and the metadata was provided uncurated.

On this clone: The antigen it binds to is not known. No clone much larger than this one lies a single base away; base qualities are absent.

One collaborating source in Seattle enrolled patients while the patients were actively infected and followed the patients over time throughout the course of disease. The collaborating institutions used their own protocols to collect whole blood in K2EDTA tubes. For TCRbeta analysis, collaborators shipped samples as frozen whole blood, isolated PBMCs, or DNA extracted from either of those sample types. The CDR3 numbers 15 residues from cysteine through phenylalanine. Of all the DNA, just the CDR3 is kept, 45 bases in frame from base 1. Trimming removed 4 bases from V and 0 bases from J, leaving 7 bases between the germline ends. Sequences MRHNA (CDR1) and SNTAGT (CDR2) are obtained from the germline V gene.

The chain employs TRBV6-4 and TRBJ2-6, with no confident D gene call. Material for sequencing was peripheral blood. This TCR derives from a woman under 40 with COVID-19, enrolled during active disease. The nucleotide sequence reads TGTGCCAGCAGTGCAAAGAGCTCTGGGGCCAACGTCCTGACTTTC. Its amino acids are CASSAKSSGANVLTF.